This is a list of T cell receptor beta chains from one sample in a study of CD8 T cells in ankylosing spondylitis. TCRdb re-called the 5' RACE reads with MiXCR, one entry per CDR3 protein. The repertoire holds under 120,000 distinct CDR3 sequences, with nearly 25% as singletons. Sequenced material: synovial fluid, either unsorted or a sorted T cell fraction (not recorded which). These receptors all come from a male donor with ankylosing spondylitis. Each CDR3 is given with its conserved first and last residue. The D gene is left open where the match is weak. Expanded clones get a size class; other rows say once, few or many, or leave the size out.

j_call: TRBJ2-1; clone_size: -; d_call: -; v_call: TRBV7-6; cdr3_nt: TGTGCCAGCAGTTTGGCGGGGGCCCCATCCAATGAGCAGTTCTTC; cdr3_aa: CASSLAGAPSNEQFF
j_call: TRBJ1-4; clone_size: -; d_call: TRBD1; v_call: TRBV10-3; cdr3_nt: TGTGCCATCAGAGACAGGGCCGATGAAAAACTGTTTTTT; cdr3_aa: CAIRDRADEKLFF
j_call: TRBJ2-1; clone_size: -; d_call: -; v_call: TRBV6-6; cdr3_nt: TGTGCCAGCAATGCAGGGTCTAATGAGCAGTTCTTC; cdr3_aa: CASNAGSNEQFF
j_call: TRBJ2-5; clone_size: -; d_call: TRBD2; v_call: TRBV20-1; cdr3_nt: TGCAGTGCTTCGAGTTTTATAGCGGGAGGGAGGGAGACCCAGTACTTC; cdr3_aa: CSASSFIAGGRETQYF
j_call: TRBJ2-6; clone_size: few; d_call: -; v_call: TRBV24-1; cdr3_nt: TGTGCCACCAGTGATCCCAACTCTGGGGCCAACGTCCTGACTTTC; cdr3_aa: CATSDPNSGANVLTF
j_call: TRBJ2-7; clone_size: -; d_call: -; v_call: TRBV20-1; cdr3_nt: TGCAGTGCTAGAGATGCTGCAGGGGGGGACGAGCAGTACTTC; cdr3_aa: CSARDAAGGDEQYF
j_call: TRBJ1-5; clone_size: -; d_call: TRBD1; v_call: TRBV12-3/TRBV12-4; cdr3_nt: TGTGCCAGCAGCACGAGACAGGGTGGTAATCAGCCCCAGCATTTT; cdr3_aa: CASSTRQGGNQPQHF
j_call: TRBJ2-7; clone_size: -; d_call: -; v_call: TRBV6-1; cdr3_nt: TGTGCCAGCAGTGTGAGCGGCCTCTACGAGCAGTACTTC; cdr3_aa: CASSVSGLYEQYF
j_call: TRBJ2-3; clone_size: -; d_call: -; v_call: TRBV20-1; cdr3_nt: TGCAGTGCTAGAGATCACGCAGTCACAGATACGCAGTATTTT; cdr3_aa: CSARDHAVTDTQYF
j_call: TRBJ1-2; clone_size: -; d_call: -; v_call: TRBV13; cdr3_nt: TGTGCCAGCAGCTCGTACAGGGAATCCTATGGCTACACCTTC; cdr3_aa: CASSSYRESYGYTF
j_call: TRBJ1-1; clone_size: -; d_call: -; v_call: TRBV10-3; cdr3_nt: TGTGCCATCAGTGAGACAAGGCGGGTTGGAACTGAAGCTTTCTTT; cdr3_aa: CAISETRRVGTEAFF
j_call: TRBJ2-5; clone_size: -; d_call: -; v_call: TRBV15; cdr3_nt: TGTGCCACCAGCAGAGACAATAGAGAGACCCAGTACTTC; cdr3_aa: CATSRDNRETQYF
j_call: TRBJ1-4; clone_size: -; d_call: -; v_call: TRBV14; cdr3_nt: TGTGCCAGCAGCCCTGGGGAGGGCGCCTTTGAAAAACTGTTTTTT; cdr3_aa: CASSPGEGAFEKLFF
j_call: TRBJ1-6; clone_size: few; d_call: -; v_call: TRBV2; cdr3_nt: TGTGCCAGCAGTGACCCAGGGAGCTCCTATAATTCACCCCTCCACTTT; cdr3_aa: CASSDPGSSYNSPLHF
j_call: TRBJ2-1; clone_size: -; d_call: TRBD1; v_call: TRBV5-1; cdr3_nt: TGCGCCAGCACCCGGACAGGGTCCTACAATGAGCAGTTCTTC; cdr3_aa: CASTRTGSYNEQFF
j_call: TRBJ1-2; clone_size: -; d_call: -; v_call: TRBV7-8; cdr3_nt: TGTGCCAGCAGCTTATCGGGCGGAGAATATAACTATGGCTACACCTTC; cdr3_aa: CASSLSGGEYNYGYTF
j_call: TRBJ1-1; clone_size: few; d_call: -; v_call: TRBV5-1; cdr3_nt: TGCGCCAGCAGCTTGGACAGAGTGAACACTGAAGCTTTCTTT; cdr3_aa: CASSLDRVNTEAFF
j_call: TRBJ2-1; clone_size: -; d_call: TRBD2; v_call: TRBV24-1; cdr3_nt: TGTGCCACCCGGGGGCGGGAGGGCTCCTACAATGAGCAGTTCTTC; cdr3_aa: CATRGREGSYNEQFF
j_call: TRBJ2-1; clone_size: -; d_call: -; v_call: TRBV24-1; cdr3_nt: TGTGCCACCAGTGAAGGCAGGAGATACAATGAGCAGTTCTTC; cdr3_aa: CATSEGRRYNEQFF
j_call: TRBJ2-5; clone_size: -; d_call: -; v_call: TRBV30; cdr3_nt: TGTGCCTGGAATTCCGGAGGACAAGAGACCCAGTACTTC; cdr3_aa: CAWNSGGQETQYF
j_call: TRBJ2-2; clone_size: few; d_call: -; v_call: TRBV5-1; cdr3_nt: TGCGCCAGCAGTAACTTGGCCGGGGAGCTGTTTTTT; cdr3_aa: CASSNLAGELFF
j_call: TRBJ2-2; clone_size: medium-sized; d_call: -; v_call: TRBV14; cdr3_nt: TGTGCCAGCAGCCAACTGGCGGACCGCACCGGGGAGCTGTTTTTT; cdr3_aa: CASSQLADRTGELFF
j_call: TRBJ2-2; clone_size: few; d_call: -; v_call: TRBV7-2; cdr3_nt: -; cdr3_aa: CASSPWQNTGELFFF
j_call: TRBJ2-1; clone_size: few; d_call: TRBD2; v_call: TRBV7-7; cdr3_nt: TGTGCCAGCAGCCAGGGACTAGCGGCATACAATGAGCAGTTCTTC; cdr3_aa: CASSQGLAAYNEQFF
j_call: TRBJ2-1; clone_size: -; d_call: TRBD1; v_call: TRBV7-9; cdr3_nt: TGTGCCAGCAGCTTAGCGCGGGACAGGGTAATATACTTC; cdr3_aa: CASSLARDRVIYF
j_call: TRBJ1-1; clone_size: -; d_call: -; v_call: TRBV28; cdr3_nt: TGTGCCAGCAGTTTATATTGGGGAACTGAAGCTTTCTTT; cdr3_aa: CASSLYWGTEAFF
j_call: TRBJ1-2; clone_size: many; d_call: -; v_call: TRBV20-1; cdr3_nt: TGCAGTGCTAGTCAGGACAGCACCACCTATGGCTACACCTTC; cdr3_aa: CSASQDSTTYGYTF
j_call: TRBJ2-1; clone_size: -; d_call: -; v_call: TRBV20-1; cdr3_nt: TGCAGTGCTAGAAAGCGGGTCGAGCCTTACAATGAGCAGTTCTTC; cdr3_aa: CSARKRVEPYNEQFF
j_call: TRBJ1-4; clone_size: many; d_call: TRBD1; v_call: TRBV7-2; cdr3_nt: TGTGCCAGCAGCTCAAAGACAGGGGGCCTTAATGAAAAACTGTTTTTT; cdr3_aa: CASSSKTGGLNEKLFF
j_call: TRBJ2-1; clone_size: many; d_call: TRBD2; v_call: TRBV27; cdr3_nt: TGTGCCAGCAGTTTAGGGACTAGCGGGAGGAATTACAATGAGCAGTTCTTC; cdr3_aa: CASSLGTSGRNYNEQFF
j_call: TRBJ2-3; clone_size: -; d_call: -; v_call: TRBV29-1; cdr3_nt: TGCAGCGCAGTAGGTCTAGAGGTAACAGATACGCAGTATTTT; cdr3_aa: CSAVGLEVTDTQYF
j_call: TRBJ2-1; clone_size: few; d_call: -; v_call: TRBV6-1; cdr3_nt: TGTGCCAGCAGCGCGGGACTCCTCGGTGAGCAGTTCTTC; cdr3_aa: CASSAGLLGEQFF
j_call: TRBJ2-1; clone_size: -; d_call: TRBD2; v_call: TRBV11-2; cdr3_nt: TGTGCCAGCAGCTTAGTAGGCCTAGCGGGAGAGCGACGCTACAATGAGCAGTTCTTC; cdr3_aa: CASSLVGLAGERRYNEQFF
j_call: TRBJ1-4; clone_size: -; d_call: -; v_call: TRBV28; cdr3_nt: TGTGCCAGCAGTTTTGACGGGGAAACTAATGAAAAACTGTTTTTT; cdr3_aa: CASSFDGETNEKLFF
j_call: TRBJ2-7; clone_size: few; d_call: -; v_call: TRBV18; cdr3_nt: TGTGCCAGCTCACCCGGGCTTAGCTCCTACGAGCAGTACTTC; cdr3_aa: CASSPGLSSYEQYF
j_call: TRBJ1-1; clone_size: -; d_call: -; v_call: TRBV29-1; cdr3_nt: TGCAGCGTTGTCGGAACAGGGAACACTGAAGCTTTCTTT; cdr3_aa: CSVVGTGNTEAFF
j_call: TRBJ2-3; clone_size: few; d_call: -; v_call: TRBV20-1; cdr3_nt: TGCAGTGCTAGACCTACAGATACGCAGTATTTT; cdr3_aa: CSARPTDTQYF
j_call: TRBJ2-7; clone_size: many; d_call: -; v_call: TRBV7-2; cdr3_nt: TGTGCCAGCAGCTTAGGTATATTACAGGGTCACGAGCAGTACTTC; cdr3_aa: CASSLGILQGHEQYF
j_call: TRBJ1-5; clone_size: -; d_call: TRBD1; v_call: TRBV7-2; cdr3_nt: TGTGCCAGCAGAGGACAGGGCTTCGATCAGCCCCAGCATTTT; cdr3_aa: CASRGQGFDQPQHF
j_call: TRBJ2-1; clone_size: -; d_call: TRBD2; v_call: TRBV19; cdr3_nt: TGTGCCAGTAGTACGACTAGCGGCGGAGGGAATGAGCAGTTCTTC; cdr3_aa: CASSTTSGGGNEQFF
j_call: TRBJ1-6; clone_size: few; d_call: TRBD1; v_call: TRBV3-1; cdr3_nt: TGTGCCAGCAGCCTCGGACAGGGTGAGGATTCACCCCTCCACTTT; cdr3_aa: CASSLGQGEDSPLHF